This passage covers 10 T cell receptor beta chains from one sample sequenced in a study of T cell repertoires in cytomegalovirus infection. Each CDR3 protein gets one entry after TCRdb re-called the reads with MiXCR. This sample has about 900,000 distinct CDR3 sequences; around 32% occur once, and the top ten carry roughly an eighth. Their recognized antigens are unknown. This specimen consisted of cultured CD8+ T cells from PBMCs, obtained from culture after CMV antigen stimulation. The receptors here all came from a human donor in good health (CMV status not recorded). Some clones in this sample may be carry-over from other donors' samples.

This clonotype showed up just a few times. V usage is TRBV12-3 or TRBV12-4 and J usage is TRBJ2-5, with 8 bases identical to TRBD1. CDR3 size: 16 residues. J was trimmed by 5 bases and V by 5 bases; bases with no gene match: 13. CDR3 residues: CASSGAGDRRGETQYF. The CDR3 DNA reads TGTGCCAGCAGTGGGGCAGGGGACAGGAGGGGCGAGACCCAGTACTTC.

This clonotype was counted ten times or more. The chain recombines TRBV7-8 with TRBJ1-2, with 8 bases that match TRBD1. Trimming took 5 bases from V and 4 from J; bases not matched to a gene: 9. CDR1 is SGHVS, CDR2 FQNEAQ, per germline. CDR3 length equals 15 residues. The CDR3 DNA sequence: TGTGCCAGCAGCCCAACCGGGACAGGAAGCTATGGCTACACCTTC. Amino acid sequence: CASSPTGTGSYGYTF.

V and J are TRBV3-1 and TRBJ2-1, with 9 bases that match TRBD2. Looked up from germline, CDR1 is LGHDT and CDR2 is YNNKEL (reference sequence). Losses at the gene ends were 0 bases for V and 4 bases for J; bases not matched to a gene: 4. The CDR3 is 16 residues long. As DNA, the CDR3 is TGTGCCAGCAGCCAAGAGCGGGGGGGCCCTTACAATGAGCAGTTCTTC. Protein sequence: CASSQERGGPYNEQFF.

The rearrangement uses TRBV27 and TRBJ2-2; 7 bases are shared with TRBD2. The CDR3 has 14 amino acids. Germline assignment: CDR1 MNHEY and CDR2 SMNVEV (reference sequence). Trimming took 9 bases from V and 4 from J; bases not matched to a gene: 8. This CDR3 is CASFGGVLTGELFF. CDR3 sequence (DNA): TGTGCCAGTTTTGGGGGGGTGCTCACCGGGGAGCTGTTTTTT.

This clonotype was counted only a few times. The chain couples TRBV19 to TRBJ2-7; 10 nucleotides match TRBD1. CDR1 and CDR2 (germline): LNHDA, SQIVND (reference sequence). This CDR3 has 16 residues. V shed 9 bases, J shed 1 base, and the junction held 12 bases outside the gene matches. Here the CDR3 DNA reads TGTGCCAGCTCTGTGAGGACAGGGGGTAAGTCCTACGAGCAGTACTTC. It codes for CASSVRTGGKSYEQYF. Full variable domain (remainder filled in from reference TRBV19 and TRBJ2-7): DGGITQSPKYLFRKEGQNVTLSCEQNLNHDAMYWYRQDPGQGLRLIYYSQIVNDFQKGDIAEGYSVSREKKESFPLTVTSAQKNPTAFYLCASSVRTGGKSYEQYFGPGTRLTVT.

This clonotype was found many times. This chain connects TRBV7-9 to TRBJ2-1; D may be TRBD2 (6 bases). The CDR3 spans 14 residues. Germline V CDR1 and CDR2: SEHNR, FQNEAQ (reference sequence). Trimming took 1 base from V and 10 from J, leaving 14 bases between them. CDR3 sequence (DNA): TGTGCCAGCAGCTTAGAACAGCGGGTTGGGGAGCAGTTCTTC. It yields the protein CASSLEQRVGEQFF.

The rearrangement links TRBV2 to TRBJ1-3; the D is unclear. V was shortened by 8 bases and J by 0 bases, with 8 bases between the two germline ends. Germline loops: CDR1 SNHLY, CDR2 FYNNEI. The CDR3 sequence is 13 residues long. Written as DNA, the CDR3 is TGTGCCAGCGGGCTGAGCTCTGGAAACACCATATATTTT. As protein: CASGLSSGNTIYF.

This clonotype came up a few times. J is TRBJ2-1 and V is TRBV28, with 10 bases lining up with TRBD2. Per the germline V gene, CDR1 is MDHEN and CDR2 is SYDVKM. J gave up 6 bases and V 2 bases, and 4 bases lay outside the gene matches. The CDR3 sequence is 15 residues long. The CDR3 DNA sequence: TGTGCCAGCAGTTTAAGAGCGGGGGGGCCCAATGAGCAGTTCTTC. The encoded protein is CASSLRAGGPNEQFF.

This chain uses TRBV5-4 with TRBJ2-2, with a weak D call TRBD2 (7 bases). CDR3 length equals 15 residues. V was cut by 2 bases and J by 6 bases, with 14 bases left in between. Germline V gene lookup returns CDR1 SGHNT and CDR2 YYREEE (reference sequence). CDR3 bases: TGTGCCAGCAGCTTTGTGGGGGGGGCCCCCGGGGAGCTGTTTTTT. This translates into CASSFVGGAPGELFF.

V is TRBV7-6 and J is TRBJ2-1; TRBD2 matches at 9 bases. V trimming: 8 bases; J trimming: 7 bases; junction bases outside the gene matches: 6. Germline V lookup: CDR1 SGHVS, CDR2 FNYEAQ. This CDR3 has 13 amino acids. The CDR3 reads CASLAGGRNEQFF. The DNA for the CDR3 is TGTGCCAGCTTGGCGGGGGGGCGGAATGAGCAGTTCTTC.